The source of this T cell receptor (beta chain) is a study of shared clonotypes between healthy human individuals. Findings of the study overall: Larger estimated richness was generally seen in naive subsets than in memory subsets.

CDR3 size: 16 residues. V lost 1 base and J lost 0; bases outside the gene matches: 7. Germline V gene sequence: CDR1 SGHRS, CDR2 YFSETQ. Data came from immunoSEQ multiplex PCR; TCRdb stores just in-frame clones and leaves some out. The sample records about a million clones, around 77% being singletons. On this clone: Its antigen is not identified.

This rearrangement joins TRBV5-1 to TRBJ2-7; TRBD1 aligns across 7 bases. This clonotype originated in a young man in good health. Some clones in this sample may be carry-over from other donors' samples. The sequencing input was memory CD4+ T cells from PBMCs. As for subset: CD45RA-negative fraction. CDR3 coding DNA: TGCGCCAGCAGCTTGAAAAGCGCAGGGGGCTCCTACGAGCAGTACTTC. It codes for CASSLKSAGGSYEQYF.